This TCR beta chain was recovered during a study of shared clonotypes between healthy human individuals. Data came from immunoSEQ multiplex PCR; TCRdb stores just in-frame clones and leaves some out. The profile shows roughly 650,000 clones, 97% of them singletons. CDR1 SGHDN and CDR2 FVKESK come from the germline V gene. V was trimmed by 3 bases and J by 5 bases, leaving 19 bases between them. This CDR3 contains 16 residues. The receptor was isolated from a woman aged 25 to 39 in good health. The chain employs TRBV14 and TRBJ2-5, with D perhaps assigned TRBD1 or TRBD2 (7 bases each). The source material was naive CD4+ T cells sorted from blood. Subset defined: CD45RA+ positively selected. In nucleotides, the CDR3 is TGTGCCAGCAGCCACGCGACAGGGCGGGGGATCGAGACCCAGTACTTC. It specifies CASSHATGRGIETQYF.